The clone carrying this TCR beta chain is medium-sized (0.01 to 0.1%) within its sample. What it binds is unknown. The study tagged each TCR cDNA molecule with a unique molecular identifier. TCRdb passed the 5' RACE reads through MiXCR, listing each CDR3 protein once. The table records 6,000 to 8,000 distinct CDR3 sequences, less than 9% of them present only once. The germline V gene has CDR1 SGHRS and CDR2 YFSETQ. The CDR3 length is 16 residues. The V end was cut by 0 bases, the J end by 2 bases, with 12 bases between. This sample is part of a study of spatial heterogeneity in lung cancer. Study as a whole: Consistent detection of more beta-chain than alpha-chain sequences was observed. There was a strong correlation between the counts of TCR transcripts measured in tumor regions and a T cell transcriptional module score that was calculated from matched bulk RNA-seq.

The study's findings and limits: Within tumors, counts of expanded alpha and beta TCRs tracked tumor mutation counts.

Stated time point: sample taken at primary tumor resection. In each case, whole RNA from tumor, nontumor lung or frozen PBMC was sequenced unsorted. The TCR sequence derives from a male donor with early-stage non-small cell lung cancer. V gene TRBV5-1 combines with J gene TRBJ2-1; no definite D call. The sample in question was lung tumor tissue, obtained at surgery. CDR3 in DNA: TGCGCCAGCAGCTTGGCCCCAAGTTCCCCCTACAATGAGCAGTTCTTC. Amino acid sequence: CASSLAPSSPYNEQFF.